This TCR beta chain originates from a study of identical twins. TCRdb called the 5' RACE reads again in MiXCR, with one record for every CDR3 protein. The profile shows more than 1.5 million distinct CDR3 sequences, roughly a third of them singletons. The CDR3 consists of 16 residues. V lost 0 bases to trimming and J lost 4 bases, with 13 bases between them. Germline V gives CDR1 SEHNR, CDR2 FQNEAQ (reference sequence). Sequenced: cord blood. The V gene is TRBV7-9, the J gene TRBJ1-5; no reliable D call. The origin of this receptor is a newborn girl in good health. CDR3 sequence: CASSLASEPINQPQHF. For the CDR3, the DNA is TGTGCCAGCAGCTTAGCGAGTGAACCGATTAATCAGCCCCAGCATTTT.